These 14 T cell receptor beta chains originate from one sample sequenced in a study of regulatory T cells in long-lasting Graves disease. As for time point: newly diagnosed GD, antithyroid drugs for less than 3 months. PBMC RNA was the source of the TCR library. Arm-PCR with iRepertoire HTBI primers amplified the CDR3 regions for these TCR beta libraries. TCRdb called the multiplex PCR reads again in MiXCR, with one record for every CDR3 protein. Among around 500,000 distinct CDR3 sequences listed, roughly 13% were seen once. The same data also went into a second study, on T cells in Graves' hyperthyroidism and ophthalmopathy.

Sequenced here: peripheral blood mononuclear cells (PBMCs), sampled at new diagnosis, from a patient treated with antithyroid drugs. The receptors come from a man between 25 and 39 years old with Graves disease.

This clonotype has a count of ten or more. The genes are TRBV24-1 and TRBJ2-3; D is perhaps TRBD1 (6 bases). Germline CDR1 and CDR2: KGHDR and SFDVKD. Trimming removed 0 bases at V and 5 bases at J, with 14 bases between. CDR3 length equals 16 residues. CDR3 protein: CATSDLQGTTLDTQYF. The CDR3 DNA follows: TGTGCCACCAGTGATTTGCAGGGGACAACCCTAGATACGCAGTATTTT.

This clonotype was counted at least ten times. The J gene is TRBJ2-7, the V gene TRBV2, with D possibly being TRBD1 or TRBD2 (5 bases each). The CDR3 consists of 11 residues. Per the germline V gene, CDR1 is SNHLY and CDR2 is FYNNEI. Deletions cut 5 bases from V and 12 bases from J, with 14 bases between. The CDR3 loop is CASSNRDLLYF. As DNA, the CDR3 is TGTGCCAGCAGTAACCGGGACCTACTGTACTTC.

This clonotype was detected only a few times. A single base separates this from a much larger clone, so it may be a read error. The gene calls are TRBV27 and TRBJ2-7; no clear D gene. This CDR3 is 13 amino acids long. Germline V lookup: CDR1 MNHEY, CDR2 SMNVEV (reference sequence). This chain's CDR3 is CASRMTATYEQHF. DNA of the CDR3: TGTGCCAGCCGAATGACTGCTACCTACGAGCAGCACTTC.

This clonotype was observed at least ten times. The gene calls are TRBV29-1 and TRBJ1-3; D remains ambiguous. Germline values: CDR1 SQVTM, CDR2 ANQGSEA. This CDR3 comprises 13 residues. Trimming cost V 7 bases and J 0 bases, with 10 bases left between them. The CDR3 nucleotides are TGCAGCGCCGCACGGAGCTCTGGAAACACCATATATTTT. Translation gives CSAARSSGNTIYF.

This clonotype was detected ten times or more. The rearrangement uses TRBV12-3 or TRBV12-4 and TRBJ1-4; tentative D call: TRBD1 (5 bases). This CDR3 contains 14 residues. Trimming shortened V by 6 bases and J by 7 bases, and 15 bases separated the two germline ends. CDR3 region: CASRTGKEGEKLFF. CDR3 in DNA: TGTGCCAGCAGAACAGGCAAGGAGGGTGAAAAACTGTTTTTT.

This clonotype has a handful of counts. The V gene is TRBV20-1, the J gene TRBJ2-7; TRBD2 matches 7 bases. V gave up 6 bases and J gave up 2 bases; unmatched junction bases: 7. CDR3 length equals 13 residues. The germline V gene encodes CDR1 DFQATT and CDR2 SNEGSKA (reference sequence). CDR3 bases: TGCAGTGCCAAGCGTGGACTAGCCTACGAGCAGTACTTC. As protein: CSAKRGLAYEQYF.

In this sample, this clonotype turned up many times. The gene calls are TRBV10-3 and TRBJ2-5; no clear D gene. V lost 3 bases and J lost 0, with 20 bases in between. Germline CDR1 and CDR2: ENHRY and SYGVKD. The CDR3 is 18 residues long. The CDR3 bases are TGTGCCATCAGTGACCCGACCCCTCCCAGTAGTCACCAAGAGACCCAGTACTTC. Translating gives CAISDPTPPSSHQETQYF.

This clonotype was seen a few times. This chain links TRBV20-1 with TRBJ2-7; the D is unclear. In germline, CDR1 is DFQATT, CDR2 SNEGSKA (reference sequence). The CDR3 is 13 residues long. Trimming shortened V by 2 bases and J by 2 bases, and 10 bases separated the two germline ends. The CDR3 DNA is TGCAGTGCTAGAAACCCGATCGCCTACGAGCAGTACTTC. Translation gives CSARNPIAYEQYF.

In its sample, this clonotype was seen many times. The CDR3: CASKTQSASTDTQYF. The CDR3 nucleotides are TGCGCCAGCAAAACTCAGTCCGCTAGCACAGATACGCAGTATTTT. V and J are TRBV5-1 and TRBJ2-3; D is uncertain. This CDR3 region has 15 residues. The ends were cut back, 6 bases at V and 0 bases at J, with 14 bases in the middle. Per the germline V gene, CDR1 is SGHRS and CDR2 is YFSETQ.

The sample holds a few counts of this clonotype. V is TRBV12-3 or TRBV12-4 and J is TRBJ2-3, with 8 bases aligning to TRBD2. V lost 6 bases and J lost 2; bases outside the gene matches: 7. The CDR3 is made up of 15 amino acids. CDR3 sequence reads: CASRWTSSNTDTQYF. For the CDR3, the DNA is TGTGCCAGCAGGTGGACTAGCAGCAACACAGATACGCAGTATTTT.

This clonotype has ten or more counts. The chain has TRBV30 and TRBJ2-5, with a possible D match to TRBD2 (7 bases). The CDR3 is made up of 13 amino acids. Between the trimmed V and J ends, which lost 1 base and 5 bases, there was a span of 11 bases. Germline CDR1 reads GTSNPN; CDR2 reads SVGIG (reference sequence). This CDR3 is CAWSEGGGETQYF. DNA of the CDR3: TGTGCCTGGAGTGAAGGGGGAGGGGAGACCCAGTACTTC.

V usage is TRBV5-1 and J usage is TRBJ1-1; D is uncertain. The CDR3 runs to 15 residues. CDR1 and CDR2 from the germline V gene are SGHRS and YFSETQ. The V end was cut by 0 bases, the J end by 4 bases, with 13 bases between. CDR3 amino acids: CASSLEAVGSTEAFF. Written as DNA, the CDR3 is TGCGCCAGCAGCTTGGAAGCGGTTGGGAGCACTGAAGCTTTCTTT.

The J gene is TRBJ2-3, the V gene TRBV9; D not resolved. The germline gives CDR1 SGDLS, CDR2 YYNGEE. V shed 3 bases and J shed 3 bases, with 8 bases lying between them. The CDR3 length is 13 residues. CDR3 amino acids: CASSADPTDTQYF. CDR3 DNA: TGTGCCAGCAGCGCGGACCCAACAGATACGCAGTATTTT.

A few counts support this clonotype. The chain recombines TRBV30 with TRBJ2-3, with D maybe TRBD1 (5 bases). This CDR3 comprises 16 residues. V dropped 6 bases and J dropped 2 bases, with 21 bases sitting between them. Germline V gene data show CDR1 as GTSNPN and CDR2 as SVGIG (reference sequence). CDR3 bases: TGTGCCTGTTACGGGCAGGGCAGGAGAAACACAGATACGCAGTATTTT. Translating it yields CACYGQGRRNTDTQYF.